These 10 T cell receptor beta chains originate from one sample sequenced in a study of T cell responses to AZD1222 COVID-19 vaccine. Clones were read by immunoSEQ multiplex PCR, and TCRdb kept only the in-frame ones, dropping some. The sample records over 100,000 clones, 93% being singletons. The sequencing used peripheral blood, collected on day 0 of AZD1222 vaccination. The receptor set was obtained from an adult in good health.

In nucleotides, the CDR3 is TGTGCCTGGAGAGACAGGGGGGCCTATGAGCAGTTCTTC. Its protein product is CAWRDRGAYEQFF. The chain carries TRBV30 and TRBJ2-1, with 9 bases aligning to TRBD1. CDR3 length: 13 residues. V lost 3 bases, J lost 8 bases, and 5 bases stayed unmatched. Germline assignment: CDR1 GTSNPN and CDR2 SVGIG (reference sequence).

The CDR3 DNA sequence: TGTGCCAGCAGCTTAGCGGGAGGGAACTACGAGCAGTACTTC. This codes for CASSLAGGNYEQYF. The chain uses TRBV7-2 and TRBJ2-7; 7 nucleotides match TRBD2. The germline V gene encodes CDR1 SGHTA and CDR2 FQGNSA. V lost 0 bases, J lost 3 bases, and 2 bases stayed unmatched. This CDR3 comprises 14 residues.

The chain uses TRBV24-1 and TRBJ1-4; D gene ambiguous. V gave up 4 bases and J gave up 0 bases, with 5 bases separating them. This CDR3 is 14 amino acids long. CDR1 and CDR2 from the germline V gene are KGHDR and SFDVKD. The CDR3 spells CATSEGATNEKLFF. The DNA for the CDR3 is TGTGCCACCAGTGAGGGAGCAACTAATGAAAAACTGTTTTTT.

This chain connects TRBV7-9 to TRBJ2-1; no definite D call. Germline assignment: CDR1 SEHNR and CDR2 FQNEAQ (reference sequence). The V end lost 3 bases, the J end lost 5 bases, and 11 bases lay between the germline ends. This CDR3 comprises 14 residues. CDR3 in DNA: TGTGCCAGCAGCTTCGCTCTCCAGAACAATGAGCAGTTCTTC. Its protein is CASSFALQNNEQFF.

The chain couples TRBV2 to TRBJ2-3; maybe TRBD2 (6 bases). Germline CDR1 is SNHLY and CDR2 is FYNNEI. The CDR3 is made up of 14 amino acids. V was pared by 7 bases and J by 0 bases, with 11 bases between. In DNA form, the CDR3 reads TGTGCCAGCACGGGACTTACTAGCACAGATACGCAGTATTTT. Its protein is CASTGLTSTDTQYF. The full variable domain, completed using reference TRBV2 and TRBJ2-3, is EPEVTQTPSHQVTQMGQEVILRCVPISNHLYFYWYRQILGQKVEFLVSFYNNEISEKSEIFDDQFSVERPDGSNFTLKIRSTKLEDSAMYFCASTGLTSTDTQYFGPGTRLTVL.

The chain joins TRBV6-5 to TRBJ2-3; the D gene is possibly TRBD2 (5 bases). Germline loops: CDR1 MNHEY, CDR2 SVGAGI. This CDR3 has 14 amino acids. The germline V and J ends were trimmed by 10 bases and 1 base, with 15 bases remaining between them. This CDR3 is CATREAWGTDTQYF. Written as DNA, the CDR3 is TGTGCCACTCGGGAAGCTTGGGGCACAGATACGCAGTATTTT.

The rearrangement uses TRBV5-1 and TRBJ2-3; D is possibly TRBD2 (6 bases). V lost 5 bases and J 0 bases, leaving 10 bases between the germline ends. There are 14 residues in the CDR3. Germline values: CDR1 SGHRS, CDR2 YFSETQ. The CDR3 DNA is TGCGCCAGCAGAATTAGCGGCAGCACAGATACGCAGTATTTT. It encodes CASRISGSTDTQYF.

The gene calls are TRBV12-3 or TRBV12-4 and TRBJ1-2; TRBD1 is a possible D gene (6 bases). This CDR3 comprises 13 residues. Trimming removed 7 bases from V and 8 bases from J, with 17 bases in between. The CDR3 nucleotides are TGTGCCAGCAATTACGGGGGGGCCCACGGCTACACCTTC. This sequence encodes CASNYGGAHGYTF.

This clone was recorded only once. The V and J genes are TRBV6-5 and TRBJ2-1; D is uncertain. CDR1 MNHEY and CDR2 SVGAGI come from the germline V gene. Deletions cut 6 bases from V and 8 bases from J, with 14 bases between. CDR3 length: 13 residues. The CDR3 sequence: CASRQTRIHEQFF. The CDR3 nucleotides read TGTGCCAGCAGGCAAACAAGAATCCATGAGCAGTTCTTC.

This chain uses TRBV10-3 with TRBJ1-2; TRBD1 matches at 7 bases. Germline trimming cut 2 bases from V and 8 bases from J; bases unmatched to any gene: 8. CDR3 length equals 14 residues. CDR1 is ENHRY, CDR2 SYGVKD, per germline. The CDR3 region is CAISEAGGTGGYTF. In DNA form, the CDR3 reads TGTGCCATCAGTGAGGCAGGGGGAACGGGAGGCTACACCTTC.